The source of this T cell receptor (beta chain) is a study of cytomegalovirus exposure and HLA in healthy donors. V was clipped by 3 bases and J by 4 bases, with 10 bases between them. The germline V gene has CDR1 WNHNN and CDR2 SYGVQD (reference sequence). The CDR3 totals 14 residues. PCR employed 60 Vbeta and 13 Jbeta primers. Sequenced by immunoSEQ multiplex PCR; TCRdb stores in-frame clones only, minus some. The repertoire holds 99,000 or so clones, with 76% as singletons. The chain recombines TRBV10-1 with TRBJ1-5; D uncertain. Sequenced input: PBMCs. This receptor was obtained from a woman under 30 in good health and CMV-seropositive. This chain's CDR3 is CASSDGPANQPQHF. The CDR3 DNA follows: TGCGCCAGCAGTGACGGCCCAGCGAATCAGCCCCAGCATTTT.